This entry features one T cell receptor beta chain sequence. Antigen unknown. The assay was immunoSEQ multiplex PCR, and TCRdb's table has in-frame clones only and misses some. The sample consists of around 110,000 clones, 94% of them appearing once. The data stem from a study of siplizumab effects on memory and regulatory T cells. Findings and limits, study-wide: The apparent diversity of naive T cells exceeded that of memory cells, and naive T cells seemed to make a major contribution to the alloresponse. A small minority of alloreactive clones were mapped to unstimulated subsets. Siplizumab led to significantly less abundant alloreactive sequences that could be traced back to unstimulated CD4+ memory cells. Whether the proliferating Tregs (from siplizumab cultures) were suppressive was not confirmed.

The CDR3 is made up of 14 amino acids. Germline assignment: CDR1 MNHEY and CDR2 SVGAGI. V was trimmed by 6 bases and J by 5 bases, leaving 16 bases between them. The chain joins TRBV6-5 to TRBJ2-5; no reliable D call. This receptor was taken from a human donor in good health. Sequencing was performed on non-Treg CD4+ T cells sorted from blood. CDR3 DNA sequence: TGTGCCAGCAGCCGCACTTCCCTCGGCGAGACCCAGTACTTC. Amino acids: CASSRTSLGETQYF.